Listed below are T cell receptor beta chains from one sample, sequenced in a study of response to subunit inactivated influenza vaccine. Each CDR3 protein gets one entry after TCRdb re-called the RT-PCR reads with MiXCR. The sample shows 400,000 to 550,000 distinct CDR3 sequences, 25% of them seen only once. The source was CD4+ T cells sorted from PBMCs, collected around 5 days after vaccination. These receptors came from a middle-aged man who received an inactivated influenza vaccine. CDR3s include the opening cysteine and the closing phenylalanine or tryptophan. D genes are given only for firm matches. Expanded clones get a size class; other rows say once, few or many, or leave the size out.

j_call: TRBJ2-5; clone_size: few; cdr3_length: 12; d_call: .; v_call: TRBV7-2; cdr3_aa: CASSWGGGNQYF; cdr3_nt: TGTGCCAGCAGCTGGGGTGGAGGGAACCAGTACTTC
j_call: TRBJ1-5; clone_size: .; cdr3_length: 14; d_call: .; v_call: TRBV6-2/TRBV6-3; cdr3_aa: CASSPPLGNQPQHF; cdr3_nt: TGTGCCAGCAGCCCCCCCCTGGGGAATCAGCCCCAGCATTTT
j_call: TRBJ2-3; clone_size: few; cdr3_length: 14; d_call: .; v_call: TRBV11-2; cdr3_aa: CASSLGLLTDTQYF; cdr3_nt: TGTGCCAGCAGCTTAGGGCTATTGACGGATACGCAGTATTTT
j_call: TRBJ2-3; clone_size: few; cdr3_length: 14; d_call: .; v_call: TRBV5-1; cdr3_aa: CASSWSGPTDTQYF; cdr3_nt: TGCGCCAGCAGTTGGAGCGGCCCCACAGATACGCAGTATTTT
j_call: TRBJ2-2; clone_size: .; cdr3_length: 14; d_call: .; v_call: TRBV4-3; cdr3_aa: CASSQDRDAGELFF; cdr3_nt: TGCGCCAGCAGCCAAGATCGGGATGCCGGGGAGCTGTTTTTT
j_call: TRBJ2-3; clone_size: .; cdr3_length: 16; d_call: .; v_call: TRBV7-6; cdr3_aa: CASSQGTPRGPDTQYF; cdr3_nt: TGTGCCAGCAGCCAGGGGACCCCCCGGGGCCCAGATACGCAGTATTTT
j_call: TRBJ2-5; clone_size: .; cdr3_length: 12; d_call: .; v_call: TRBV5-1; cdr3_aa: CASSSTGSPPAF; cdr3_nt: TGCGCCAGCAGTTCTACGGGTTCCCCGCCAGCCTTC
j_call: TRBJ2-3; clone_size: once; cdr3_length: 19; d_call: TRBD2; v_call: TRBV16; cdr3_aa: CASSPYGEISGRRTDTQYF; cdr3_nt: TGTGCCAGCAGCCCCTACGGGGAAATCAGCGGGAGGCGCACAGATACGCAGTATTTT
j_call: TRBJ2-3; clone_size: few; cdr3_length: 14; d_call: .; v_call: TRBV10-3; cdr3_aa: CAISELAGTDTQYF; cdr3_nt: TGTGCCATCAGTGAGCTAGCCGGCACAGATACGCAGTATTTT
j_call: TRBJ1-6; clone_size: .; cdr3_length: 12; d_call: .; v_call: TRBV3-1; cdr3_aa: CASSLREAPLHF; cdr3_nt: TGTGCCAGCAGCCTGCGGGAGGCACCCCTCCACTTT
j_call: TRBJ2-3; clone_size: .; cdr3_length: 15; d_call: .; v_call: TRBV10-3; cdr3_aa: CAISGPGTRHGTQYF; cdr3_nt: TGTGCCATCAGTGGACCCGGGACTCGGCACGGTACGCAGTATTTT
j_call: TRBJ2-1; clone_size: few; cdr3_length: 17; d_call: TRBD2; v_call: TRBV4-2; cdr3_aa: CASSQEAGTSPYNEQFF; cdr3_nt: TGTGCCAGCAGCCAAGAGGCCGGGACTAGCCCCTACAATGAGCAGTTCTTC
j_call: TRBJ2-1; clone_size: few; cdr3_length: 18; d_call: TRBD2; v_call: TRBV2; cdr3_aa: CASSGGQSSGRVPNEQFF; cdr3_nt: TGTGCCAGCAGTGGGGGACAATCAAGCGGGAGGGTTCCCAATGAGCAGTTCTTC
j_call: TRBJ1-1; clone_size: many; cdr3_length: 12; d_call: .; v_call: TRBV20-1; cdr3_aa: CSARSGYTEAFF; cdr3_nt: TGCAGTGCTAGATCGGGCTACACTGAAGCTTTCTTT
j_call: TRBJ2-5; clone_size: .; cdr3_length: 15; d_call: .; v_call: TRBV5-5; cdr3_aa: CASSSAWMIQETQYF; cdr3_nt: TGTGCCAGCAGCTCTGCCTGGATGATCCAAGAGACCCAGTACTTC
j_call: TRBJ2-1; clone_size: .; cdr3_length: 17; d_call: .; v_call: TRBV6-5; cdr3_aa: CASSFSYEIGPYNEQFF; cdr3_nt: TGTGCCAGCAGTTTTTCCTACGAGATAGGGCCCTACAATGAGCAGTTCTTC
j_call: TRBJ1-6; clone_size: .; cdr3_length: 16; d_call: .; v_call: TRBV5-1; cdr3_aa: CASSLGAGPYNSPLHF; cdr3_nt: TGCGCCAGCAGCTTGGGGGCAGGGCCTTATAATTCACCCCTCCACTTT
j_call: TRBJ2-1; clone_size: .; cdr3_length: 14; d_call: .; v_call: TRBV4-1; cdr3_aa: CASSQEQGRARQFF; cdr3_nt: TGCGCCAGCAGCCAAGAGCAGGGACGGGCGAGACAGTTCTTC
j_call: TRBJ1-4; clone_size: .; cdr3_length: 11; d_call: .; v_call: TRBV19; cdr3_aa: CASGTPGKLFF; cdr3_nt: TGTGCCAGTGGGACTCCCGGGAAACTGTTTTTT
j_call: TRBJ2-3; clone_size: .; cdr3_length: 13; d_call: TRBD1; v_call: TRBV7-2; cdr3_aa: CASSLGGQGTQYF; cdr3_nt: TGTGCCAGCAGCTTAGGGGGACAGGGTACGCAGTATTTT
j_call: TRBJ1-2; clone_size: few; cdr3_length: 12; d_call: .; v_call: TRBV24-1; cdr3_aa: CATSKDSYGYTF; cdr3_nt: TGTGCCACCAGTAAAGACAGCTATGGCTACACCTTC
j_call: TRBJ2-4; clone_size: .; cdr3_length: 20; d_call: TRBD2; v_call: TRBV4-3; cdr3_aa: CASSQDWASGRAVGKNIQYF; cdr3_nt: TGCGCCAGCAGCCAAGATTGGGCTAGCGGGAGGGCCGTCGGCAAAAACATTCAGTACTTC
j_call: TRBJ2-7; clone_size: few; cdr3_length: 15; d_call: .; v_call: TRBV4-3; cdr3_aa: CASSQDGQGLDEQYF; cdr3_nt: TGCGCCAGCAGCCAAGATGGGCAGGGGTTGGATGAGCAGTACTTC
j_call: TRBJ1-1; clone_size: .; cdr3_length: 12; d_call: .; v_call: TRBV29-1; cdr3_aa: CSGEVMNTEAFF; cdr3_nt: TGCAGCGGCGAAGTAATGAACACTGAAGCTTTCTTT
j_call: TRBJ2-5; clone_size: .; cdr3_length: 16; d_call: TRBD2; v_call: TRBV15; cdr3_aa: CATSRDVAGLGETQYF; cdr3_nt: TGTGCCACCAGCAGAGACGTAGCGGGACTAGGGGAGACCCAGTACTTC
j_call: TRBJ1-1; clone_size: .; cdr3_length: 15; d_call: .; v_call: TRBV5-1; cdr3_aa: CASSLEGGVNTEAFF; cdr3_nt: TGCGCCAGCAGCTTGGAAGGAGGGGTTAACACTGAAGCTTTCTTT
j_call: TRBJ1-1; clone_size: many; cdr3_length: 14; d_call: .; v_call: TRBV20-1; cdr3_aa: CSARPGALNTEAFF; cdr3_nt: TGCAGTGCTAGACCCGGGGCCCTGAACACTGAAGCTTTCTTT
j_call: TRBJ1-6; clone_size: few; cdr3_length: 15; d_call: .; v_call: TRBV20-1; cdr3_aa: CSARGLQGNNSPLHF; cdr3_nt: TGCAGTGCTAGAGGTTTGCAGGGAAATAATTCACCCCTCCACTTT
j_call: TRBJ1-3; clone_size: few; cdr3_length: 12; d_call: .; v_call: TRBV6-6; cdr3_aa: CASSNSGNTIYF; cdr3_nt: TGTGCCAGCAGCAACTCTGGAAACACCATATATTTT
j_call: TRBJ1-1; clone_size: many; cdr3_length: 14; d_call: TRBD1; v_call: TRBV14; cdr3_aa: CASSQNYRGAEAFF; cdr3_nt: TGTGCCAGCAGCCAGAATTACAGGGGAGCTGAAGCTTTCTTT
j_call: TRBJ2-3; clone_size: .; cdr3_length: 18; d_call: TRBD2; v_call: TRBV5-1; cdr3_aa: CASSQGTSGLISTDTQYF; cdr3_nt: TGCGCCAGCAGCCAGGGGACTAGCGGACTTATTAGCACAGATACGCAGTATTTT
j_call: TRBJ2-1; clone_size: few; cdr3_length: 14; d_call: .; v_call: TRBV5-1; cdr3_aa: CASSLVAGEAEQFF; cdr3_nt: TGCGCCAGCAGCTTGGTGGCAGGGGAGGCTGAGCAGTTCTTC
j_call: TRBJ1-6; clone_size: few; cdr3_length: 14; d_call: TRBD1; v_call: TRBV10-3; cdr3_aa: CASSSGTGDSPLHF; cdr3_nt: TGTGCCAGCTCCTCCGGGACAGGGGATTCACCCCTCCACTTT
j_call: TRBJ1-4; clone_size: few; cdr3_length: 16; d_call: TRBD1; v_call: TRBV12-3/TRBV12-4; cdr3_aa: CASSLGDRGGNEKLFF; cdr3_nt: TGTGCCAGCAGTTTAGGAGACAGGGGAGGGAATGAAAAACTGTTTTTT
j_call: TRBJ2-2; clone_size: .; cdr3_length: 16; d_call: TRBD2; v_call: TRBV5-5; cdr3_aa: CASSDGLAGHTGELFF; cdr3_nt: TGTGCCAGCAGCGACGGACTAGCGGGACACACCGGGGAGCTGTTTTTT
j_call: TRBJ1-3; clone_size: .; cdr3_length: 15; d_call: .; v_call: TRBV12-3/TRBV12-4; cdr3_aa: CASSWTGVSGNTIYF; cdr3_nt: TGTGCCAGCAGTTGGACGGGTGTCTCTGGAAACACCATATATTTT
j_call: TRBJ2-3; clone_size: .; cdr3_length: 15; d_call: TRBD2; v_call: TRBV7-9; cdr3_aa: CASSFKRGGTDTQYF; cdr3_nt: TGTGCCAGCAGCTTTAAGCGGGGTGGCACAGATACGCAGTATTTT
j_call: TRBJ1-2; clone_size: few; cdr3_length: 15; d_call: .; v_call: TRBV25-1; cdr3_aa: CASRGGHHTNYGYTF; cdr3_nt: TGTGCCAGCAGGGGGGGACACCACACTAACTATGGCTACACCTTC